The source of this T cell receptor (beta chain) is a study of blood T cell repertoires in COVID-19 (dated by TCRdb to between 2020 and 2021). Some background on the complete study: Samples covering the acute and convalescent phases of COVID-19 were provided by collaborators in the United States, Italy and Spain. The repertoires were made available in a free public database intended to serve as a resource for research on the immune response to SARS-CoV-2. The prospective study material was composed of cDNA or gDNA derived from T cells, B-cell-depleted T cells, or PBMCs. A de-identified subject ID, COVID-19 status, age in years and sex were almost always included in the sample metadata. The samples were drawn from two sources: the first 160 participants of the ongoing ImmuneRACE study, and 950 to 1,500 subjects contributed by 6 global collaborators. HLA class I and class II types, where available, came from metadata supplied by the sample provider rather than from assay-based typing. Subjects who had been exposed to COVID-19, were actively infected with it, or had recovered from it provided the deeply sampled blood TCRbeta repertoires that made up the dataset.

The investigation overall reported the following: The quantity of clinical and demographic metadata differed by source and by participant and was supplied without curation.

TCRbeta CDR3 regions were amplified from genomic DNA by means of the immunoSEQ Assay, a bias-controlled multiplex PCR. In the authors' own workflow: The number of nucleated cells in each sample was estimated from the amplification of reference gene primers within the assay. Sequence reads were collapsed and filtered to measure the absolute abundance of every unique TCRbeta CDR3 rearrangement. For each sample, productive Simpson clonality was calculated as the square root of Simpson's diversity index over productive rearrangements. In its TCRdb copy, this immuneACCESS table keeps in-frame sequences only and misses some clones. Where compared with another copy, unresolved V genes explain less than half of these, and the others have no known cause. V, J and clone size are taken as reported in that table, and D and trimming were inferred from the DNA itself. The sample records 390,000 or so clones, more than 70% of which are singletons. The ten largest clones add up to approximately 3% of the sample.

With regard to this clone: The clone's antigen remains unknown. No much larger clone exists at a distance of one base, and base qualities are not known.

In Seattle, one collaborating source enrolled patients while the infection was active and tracked those patients longitudinally over the course of disease. Each collaborating institution followed its own protocols to collect whole blood in K2EDTA tubes. For TCRbeta analysis, collaborators shipped samples in one of three forms: frozen whole blood, isolated PBMCs, or DNA extracted from either of those sample types. Compared with germline, V lacks 0 bases and J lacks 3 bases; bases without a gene match: 25. Its CDR3 holds 23 amino acids, cysteine through phenylalanine. The only DNA kept is the CDR3, 69 bases in frame from the first base. The germline V gene specifies KGHDR as CDR1 and SFDVKD as CDR2.

Recombination linked TRBV24-1 to TRBJ1-5, with 7 bases in between that match TRBD1. The receptor comes from a woman aged 25 to 39 with COVID-19, enrolled during active disease. The sample was peripheral blood. The DNA sequence is as follows: TGTGCCACCAGTGATTTGCCGGTTGCTAAGAGGACAGGCCATGGGGGTCACAATCAGCCCCAGCATTTT. It specifies CATSDLPVAKRTGHGGHNQPQHF.